This TCR beta chain emerged from a study of cytomegalovirus exposure and HLA in healthy donors. Whole-study results and caveats: Overall, approximately 180 TCR beta chains were annotated as cytomegalovirus-associated.

Germline CDR1 reads SNHLY; CDR2 reads FYNNEI. The J segment lost 0 bases and the V segment lost 6 bases, leaving 5 bases of the junction unmatched. This CDR3 has 16 residues. Notes on this clone: Its target is not known.

The PCR made use of 60 Vbeta and 13 Jbeta primers. The data were produced by immunoSEQ multiplex PCR, yet TCRdb's version contains in-frame clones alone and is incomplete. In the table there are some 77,000 clones, 60% to 85% of which are singletons. Sequencing used PBMCs. The chain couples TRBV2 to TRBJ2-6, with TRBD1 identical over 7 bases. The TCR was taken from a woman aged 40 to 50 in good health and CMV-seropositive. The CDR3 DNA reads TGTGCCAGCAGAAGGGACAGCTTCTCTGGGGCCAACGTCCTGACTTTC. This gives the protein CASRRDSFSGANVLTF.